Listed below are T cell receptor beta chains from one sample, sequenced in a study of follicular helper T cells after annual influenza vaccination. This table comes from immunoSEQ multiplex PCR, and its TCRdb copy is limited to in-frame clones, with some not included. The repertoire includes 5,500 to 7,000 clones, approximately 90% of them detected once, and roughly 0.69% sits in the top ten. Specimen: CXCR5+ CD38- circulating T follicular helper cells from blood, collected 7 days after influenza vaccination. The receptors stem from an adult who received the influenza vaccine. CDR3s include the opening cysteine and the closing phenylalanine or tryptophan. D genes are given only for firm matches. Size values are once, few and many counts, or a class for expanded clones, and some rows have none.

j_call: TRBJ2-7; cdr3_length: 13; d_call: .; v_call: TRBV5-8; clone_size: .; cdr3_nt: TGTGCCAGCAGCTTGGGGGCCAGGACAGAGCAGTACTTC; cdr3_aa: CASSLGARTEQYF
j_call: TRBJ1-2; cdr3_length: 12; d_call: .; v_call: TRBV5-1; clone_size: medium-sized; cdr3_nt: TGCGCCAGCACCCAAGGGAACTATGGCTACACCTTC; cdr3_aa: CASTQGNYGYTF
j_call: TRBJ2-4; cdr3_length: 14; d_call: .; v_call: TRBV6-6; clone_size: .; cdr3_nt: TGTGCCAGCAGTACCAGCGGCCTCAAAAACATTCAGTACTTC; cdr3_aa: CASSTSGLKNIQYF
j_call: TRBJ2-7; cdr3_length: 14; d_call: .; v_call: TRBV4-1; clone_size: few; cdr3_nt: TGCGCCAGCAGCCAAACTCCGACGCTCTACGAGCAGTACTTC; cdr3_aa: CASSQTPTLYEQYF
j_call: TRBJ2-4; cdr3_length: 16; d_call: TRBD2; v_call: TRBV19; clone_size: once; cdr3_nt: TGTGCCAGTAGTCCCCAGGTGGCGGGAGGCAAAAACATTCAGTACTTC; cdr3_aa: CASSPQVAGGKNIQYF
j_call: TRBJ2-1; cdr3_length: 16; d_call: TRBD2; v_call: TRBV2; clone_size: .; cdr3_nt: TGTGCCAGCAGGCCGACGGGACTAGCGGGAGTCCATGAGCAGTTCTTC; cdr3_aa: CASRPTGLAGVHEQFF
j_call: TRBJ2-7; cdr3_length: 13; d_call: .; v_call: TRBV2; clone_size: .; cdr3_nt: TGTGCCAGCAGGGGGCTGACCCCCTACGAGCAGTACTTC; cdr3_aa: CASRGLTPYEQYF
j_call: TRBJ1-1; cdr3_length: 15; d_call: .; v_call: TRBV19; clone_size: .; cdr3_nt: TGTGCCAGTAGTATCGCCGGGACTGACCACACTGAAGCTTTCTTT; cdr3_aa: CASSIAGTDHTEAFF
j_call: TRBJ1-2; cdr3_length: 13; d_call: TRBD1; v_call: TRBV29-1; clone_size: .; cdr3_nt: TGCAGCGTTGCCGGGACAGGGAGTAATGGCTACACCTTC; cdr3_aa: CSVAGTGSNGYTF
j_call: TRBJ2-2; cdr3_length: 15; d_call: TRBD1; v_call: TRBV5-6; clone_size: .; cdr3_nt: TGTGCCAGCAGCCGGACAGGGGTCAACACCGGGGAGCTGTTTTTT; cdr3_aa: CASSRTGVNTGELFF
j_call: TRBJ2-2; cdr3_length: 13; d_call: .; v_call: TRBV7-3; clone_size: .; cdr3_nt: TGTGCCAGCAGCTTGTCGAACACCGGGGAGCTGTTTTTT; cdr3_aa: CASSLSNTGELFF
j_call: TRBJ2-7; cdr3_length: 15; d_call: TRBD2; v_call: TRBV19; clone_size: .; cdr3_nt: TGTGCCAGTAGTATAACTAGCGTTGGATCCTACGAGCAGTACTTC; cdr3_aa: CASSITSVGSYEQYF
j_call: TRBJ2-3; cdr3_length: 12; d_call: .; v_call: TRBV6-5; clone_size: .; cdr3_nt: TGTGCCACTAAGAAAACAGTGGATACGCAGTATTTT; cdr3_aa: CATKKTVDTQYF
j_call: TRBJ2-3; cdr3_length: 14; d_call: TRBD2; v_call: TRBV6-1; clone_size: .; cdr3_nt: TGTGCCAGCAAGACTAGCGGGGGGTGGGATACGCAGTATTTT; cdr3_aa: CASKTSGGWDTQYF
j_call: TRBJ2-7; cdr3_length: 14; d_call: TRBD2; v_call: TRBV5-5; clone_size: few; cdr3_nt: TGTGCCAGCAGCCGAGCGGGATATGTCTACGAGCAGTACTTC; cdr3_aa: CASSRAGYVYEQYF
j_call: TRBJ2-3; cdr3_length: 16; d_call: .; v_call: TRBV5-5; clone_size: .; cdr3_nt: TGTGCCAGCAGCTTGAGTCCTCGTGGGCGCACAGATACGCAGTATTTT; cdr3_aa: CASSLSPRGRTDTQYF